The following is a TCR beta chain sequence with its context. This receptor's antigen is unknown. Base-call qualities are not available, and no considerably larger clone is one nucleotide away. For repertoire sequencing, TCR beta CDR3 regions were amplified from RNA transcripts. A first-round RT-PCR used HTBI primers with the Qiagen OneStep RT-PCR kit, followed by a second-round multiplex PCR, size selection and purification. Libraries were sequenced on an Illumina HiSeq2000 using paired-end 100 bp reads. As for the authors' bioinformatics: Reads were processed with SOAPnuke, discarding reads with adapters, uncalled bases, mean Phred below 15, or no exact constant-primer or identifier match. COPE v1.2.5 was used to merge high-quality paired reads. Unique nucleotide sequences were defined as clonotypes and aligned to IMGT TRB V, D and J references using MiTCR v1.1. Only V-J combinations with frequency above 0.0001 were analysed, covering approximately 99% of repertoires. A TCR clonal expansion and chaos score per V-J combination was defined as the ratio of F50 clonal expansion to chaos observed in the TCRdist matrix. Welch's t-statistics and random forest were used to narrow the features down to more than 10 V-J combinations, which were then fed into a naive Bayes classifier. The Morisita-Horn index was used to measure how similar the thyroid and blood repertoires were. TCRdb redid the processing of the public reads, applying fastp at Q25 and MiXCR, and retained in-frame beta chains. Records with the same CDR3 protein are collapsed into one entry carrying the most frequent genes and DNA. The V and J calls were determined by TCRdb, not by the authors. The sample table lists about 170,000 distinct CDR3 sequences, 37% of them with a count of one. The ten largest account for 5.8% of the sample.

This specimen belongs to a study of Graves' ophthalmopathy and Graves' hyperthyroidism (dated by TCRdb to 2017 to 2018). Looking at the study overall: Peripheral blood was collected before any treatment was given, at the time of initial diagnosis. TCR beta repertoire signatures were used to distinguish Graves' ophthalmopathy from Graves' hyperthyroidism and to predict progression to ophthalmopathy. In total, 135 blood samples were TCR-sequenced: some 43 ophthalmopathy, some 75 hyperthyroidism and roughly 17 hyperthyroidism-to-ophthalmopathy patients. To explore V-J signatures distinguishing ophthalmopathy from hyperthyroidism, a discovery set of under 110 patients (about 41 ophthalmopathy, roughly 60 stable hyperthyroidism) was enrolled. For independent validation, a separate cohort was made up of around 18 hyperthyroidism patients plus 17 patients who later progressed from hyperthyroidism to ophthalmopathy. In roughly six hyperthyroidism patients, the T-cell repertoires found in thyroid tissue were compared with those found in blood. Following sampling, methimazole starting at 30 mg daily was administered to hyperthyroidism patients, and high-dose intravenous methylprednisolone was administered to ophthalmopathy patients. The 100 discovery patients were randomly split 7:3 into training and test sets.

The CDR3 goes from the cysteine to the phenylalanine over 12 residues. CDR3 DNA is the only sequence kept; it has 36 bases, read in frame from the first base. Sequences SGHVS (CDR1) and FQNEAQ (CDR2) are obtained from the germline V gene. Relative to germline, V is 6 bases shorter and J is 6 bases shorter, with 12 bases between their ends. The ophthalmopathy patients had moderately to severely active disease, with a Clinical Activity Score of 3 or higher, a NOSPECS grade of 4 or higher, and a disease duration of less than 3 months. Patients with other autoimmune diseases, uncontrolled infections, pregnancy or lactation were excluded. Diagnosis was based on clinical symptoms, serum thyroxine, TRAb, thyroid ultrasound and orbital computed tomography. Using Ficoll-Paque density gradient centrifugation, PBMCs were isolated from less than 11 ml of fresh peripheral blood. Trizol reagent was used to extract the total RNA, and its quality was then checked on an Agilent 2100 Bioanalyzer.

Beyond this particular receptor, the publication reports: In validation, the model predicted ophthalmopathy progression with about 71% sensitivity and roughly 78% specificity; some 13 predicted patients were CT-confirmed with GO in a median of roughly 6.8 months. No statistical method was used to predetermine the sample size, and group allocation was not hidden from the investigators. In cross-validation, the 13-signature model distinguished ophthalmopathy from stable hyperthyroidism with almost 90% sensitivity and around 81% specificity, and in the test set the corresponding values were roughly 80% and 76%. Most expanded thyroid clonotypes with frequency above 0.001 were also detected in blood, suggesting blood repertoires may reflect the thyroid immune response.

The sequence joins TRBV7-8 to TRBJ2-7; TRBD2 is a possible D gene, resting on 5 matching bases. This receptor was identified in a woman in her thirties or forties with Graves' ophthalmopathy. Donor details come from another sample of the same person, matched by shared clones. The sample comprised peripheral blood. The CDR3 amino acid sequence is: CASSFLEGEQYF. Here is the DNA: TGTGCCAGCAGTTTTCTAGAGGGCGAGCAGTACTTC.